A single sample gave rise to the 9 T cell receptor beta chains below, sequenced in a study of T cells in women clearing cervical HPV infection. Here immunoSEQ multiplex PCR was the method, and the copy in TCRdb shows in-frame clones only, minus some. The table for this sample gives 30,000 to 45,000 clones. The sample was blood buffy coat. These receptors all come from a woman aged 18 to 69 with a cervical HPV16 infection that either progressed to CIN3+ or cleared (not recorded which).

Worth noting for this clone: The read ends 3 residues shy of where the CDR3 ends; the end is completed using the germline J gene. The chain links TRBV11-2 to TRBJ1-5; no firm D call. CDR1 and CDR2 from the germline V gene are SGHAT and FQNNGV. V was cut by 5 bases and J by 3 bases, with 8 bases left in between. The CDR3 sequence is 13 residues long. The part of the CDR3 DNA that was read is TGTGCCAGCAGCACACACATCAATCAGCCC. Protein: CASSTHINQP. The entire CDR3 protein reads CASSTHINQPQHF.

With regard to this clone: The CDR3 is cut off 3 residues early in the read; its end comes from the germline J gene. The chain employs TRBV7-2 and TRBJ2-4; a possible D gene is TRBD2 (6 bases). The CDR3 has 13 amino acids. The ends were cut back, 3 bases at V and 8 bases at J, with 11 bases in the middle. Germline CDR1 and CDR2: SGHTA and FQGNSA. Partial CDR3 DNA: TGTGCCAGCAGCTTGCGCAGGGAGGACATT. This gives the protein CASSLRREDI. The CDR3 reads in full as CASSLRREDIQYF.

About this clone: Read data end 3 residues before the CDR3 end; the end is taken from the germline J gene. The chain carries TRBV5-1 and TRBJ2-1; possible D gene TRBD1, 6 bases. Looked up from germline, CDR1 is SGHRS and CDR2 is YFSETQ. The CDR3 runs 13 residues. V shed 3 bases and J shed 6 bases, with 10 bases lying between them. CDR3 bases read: TGCGCCAGCAGCTACACAGGGTCCAATGAG. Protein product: CASSYTGSNE. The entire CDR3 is CASSYTGSNEQFF.

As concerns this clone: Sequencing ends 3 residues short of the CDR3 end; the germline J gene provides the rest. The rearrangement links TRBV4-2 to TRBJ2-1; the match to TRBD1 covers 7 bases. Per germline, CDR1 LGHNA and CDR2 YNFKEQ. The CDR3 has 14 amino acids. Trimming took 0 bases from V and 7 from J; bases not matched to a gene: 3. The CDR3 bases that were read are TGTGCCAGCAGCCAAGACACAGGGGCGAATGAG. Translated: CASSQDTGANE. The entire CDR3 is CASSQDTGANEQFF.

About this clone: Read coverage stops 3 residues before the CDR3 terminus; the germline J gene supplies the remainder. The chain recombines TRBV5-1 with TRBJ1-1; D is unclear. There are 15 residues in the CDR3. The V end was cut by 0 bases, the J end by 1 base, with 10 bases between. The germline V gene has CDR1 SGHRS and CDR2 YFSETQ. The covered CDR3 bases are TGCGCCAGCAGCTTGGAAGGACTTTCGAACACTGAA. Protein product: CASSLEGLSNTE. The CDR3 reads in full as CASSLEGLSNTEAFF. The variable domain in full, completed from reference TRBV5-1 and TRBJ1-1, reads KAGVTQTPRYLIKTRGQQVTLSCSPISGHRSVSWYQQTPGQGLQFLFEYFSETQRNKGNFPGRFSGRQFSNSRSEMNVSTLELGDSALYLCASSLEGLSNTEAFFGQGTRLTVV.

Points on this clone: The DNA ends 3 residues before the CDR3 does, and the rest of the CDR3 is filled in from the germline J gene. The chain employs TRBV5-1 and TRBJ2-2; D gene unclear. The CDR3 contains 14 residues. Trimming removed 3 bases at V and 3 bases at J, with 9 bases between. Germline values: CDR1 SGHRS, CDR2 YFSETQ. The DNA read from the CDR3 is TGCGCCAGCAGCTACGAACACCACACCGGGGAG. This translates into CASSYEHHTGE. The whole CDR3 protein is CASSYEHHTGELFF.

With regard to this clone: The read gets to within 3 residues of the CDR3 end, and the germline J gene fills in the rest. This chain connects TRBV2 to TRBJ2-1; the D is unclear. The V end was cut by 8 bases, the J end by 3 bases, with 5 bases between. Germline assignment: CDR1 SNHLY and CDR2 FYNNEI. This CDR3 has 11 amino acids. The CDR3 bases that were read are TGTGCCAGCTCCCGCTACAATGAG. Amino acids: CASSRYNE. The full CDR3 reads CASSRYNEQFF.

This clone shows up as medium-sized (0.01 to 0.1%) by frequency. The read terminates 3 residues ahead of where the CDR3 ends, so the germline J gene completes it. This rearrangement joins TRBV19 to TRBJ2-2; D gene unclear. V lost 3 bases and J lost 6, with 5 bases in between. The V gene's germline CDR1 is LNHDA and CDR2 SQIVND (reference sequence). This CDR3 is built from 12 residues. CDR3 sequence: CASSIIPGELFF. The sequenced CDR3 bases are TGTGCCAGTAGTATCATTCCCGGGGAG.

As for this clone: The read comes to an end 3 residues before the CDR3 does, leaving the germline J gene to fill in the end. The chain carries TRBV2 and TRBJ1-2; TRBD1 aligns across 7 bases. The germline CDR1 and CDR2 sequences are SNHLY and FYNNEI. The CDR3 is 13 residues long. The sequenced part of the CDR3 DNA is TGTGCCAGCAGGGGACAGATACCTTACGAC. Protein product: CASRGQIPYD. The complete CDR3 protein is CASRGQIPYDYTF.